This TCR beta chain was sequenced during a study of T cells in Graves' hyperthyroidism and ophthalmopathy. Clinical Activity Scores of at least 3, NOSPECS grades of at least 4 and durations under 3 months characterized ophthalmopathy patients. Whole-study findings and limits: Among thyroid clonotypes expanded above 0.001, most also appeared in blood. The model forecast ophthalmopathy, anticipating it by a median around 6.9 months before onset.

RNA transcripts yielded amplified TCR beta CDR3 regions. First-round RT-PCR with HTBI primers amplified the TCR CDR3 region. TCRdb ran MiXCR on the multiplex PCR reads and lists one entry per CDR3 protein. The table includes around 690,000 distinct CDR3 sequences, 20% detected once. The table lists this clonotype with a few counts. The target antigen is unknown. The CDR3 is made up of 14 amino acids. Germline CDR1 and CDR2: KGHDR and SFDVKD. V lost 2 bases and J lost 12; bases outside the gene matches: 9. The sequenced sample was blood. The rearrangement uses TRBV24-1 and TRBJ2-1; 7 nucleotides align to TRBD1. The sequence was collected from a man younger than 40 with Graves' ophthalmopathy. This CDR3 is CATSDSGQAFWQFF. The CDR3 DNA reads TGTGCCACCAGTGATTCCGGACAGGCTTTCTGGCAGTTCTTC.